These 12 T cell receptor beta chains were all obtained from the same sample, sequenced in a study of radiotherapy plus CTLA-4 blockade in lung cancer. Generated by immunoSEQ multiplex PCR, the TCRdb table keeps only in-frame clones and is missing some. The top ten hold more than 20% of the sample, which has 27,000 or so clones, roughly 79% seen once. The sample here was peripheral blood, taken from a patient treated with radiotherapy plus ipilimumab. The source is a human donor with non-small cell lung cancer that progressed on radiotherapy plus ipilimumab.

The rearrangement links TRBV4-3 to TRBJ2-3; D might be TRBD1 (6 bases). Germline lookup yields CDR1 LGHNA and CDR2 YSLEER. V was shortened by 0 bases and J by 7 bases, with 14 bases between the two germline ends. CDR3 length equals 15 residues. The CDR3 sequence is CASSQEMVRGHTQYF. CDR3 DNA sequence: TGCGCCAGCAGCCAAGAGATGGTCAGGGGCCATACGCAGTATTTT.

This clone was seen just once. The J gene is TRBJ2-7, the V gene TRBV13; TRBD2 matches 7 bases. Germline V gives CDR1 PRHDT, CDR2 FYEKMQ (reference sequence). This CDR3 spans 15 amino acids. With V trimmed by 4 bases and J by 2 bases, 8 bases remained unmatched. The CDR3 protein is CASSSLLAIPYEQYF. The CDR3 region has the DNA TGTGCCAGCAGCTCCCTACTAGCGATTCCCTACGAGCAGTACTTC.

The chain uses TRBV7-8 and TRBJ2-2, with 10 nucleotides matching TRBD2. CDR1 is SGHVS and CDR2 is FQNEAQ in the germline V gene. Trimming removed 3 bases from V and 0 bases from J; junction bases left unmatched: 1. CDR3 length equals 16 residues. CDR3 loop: CASSFSGGTNTGELFF. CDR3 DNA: TGTGCCAGCAGCTTTAGCGGGGGGACGAACACCGGGGAGCTGTTTTTT.

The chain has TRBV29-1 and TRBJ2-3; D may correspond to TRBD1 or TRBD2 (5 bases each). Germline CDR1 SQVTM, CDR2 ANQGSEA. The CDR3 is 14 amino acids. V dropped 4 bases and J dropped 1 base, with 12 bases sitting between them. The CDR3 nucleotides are TGCAGCGTTGGGGAGAGGGGACGCACAGATACGCAGTATTTT. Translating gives CSVGERGRTDTQYF.

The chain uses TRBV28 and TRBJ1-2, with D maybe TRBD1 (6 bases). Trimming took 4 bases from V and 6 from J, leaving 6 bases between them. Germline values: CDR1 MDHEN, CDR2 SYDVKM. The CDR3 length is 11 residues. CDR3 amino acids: CASSSGDGYTF. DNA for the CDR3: TGTGCCAGCAGTTCAGGGGATGGCTACACCTTC.

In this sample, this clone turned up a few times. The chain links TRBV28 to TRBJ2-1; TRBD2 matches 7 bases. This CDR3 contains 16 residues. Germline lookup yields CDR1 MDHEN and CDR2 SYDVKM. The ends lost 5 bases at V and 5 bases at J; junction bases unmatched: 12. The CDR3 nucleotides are TGTGCCAGCAGTCCTATGAGGACTAGGGTGCACAATGAGCAGTTCTTC. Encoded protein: CASSPMRTRVHNEQFF.

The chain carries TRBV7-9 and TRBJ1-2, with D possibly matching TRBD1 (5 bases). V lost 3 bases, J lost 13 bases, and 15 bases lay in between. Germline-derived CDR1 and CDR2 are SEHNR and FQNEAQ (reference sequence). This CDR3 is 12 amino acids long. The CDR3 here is CASSFHQGPSTF. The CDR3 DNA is TGTGCCAGCAGCTTCCACCAGGGCCCCAGCACCTTC.

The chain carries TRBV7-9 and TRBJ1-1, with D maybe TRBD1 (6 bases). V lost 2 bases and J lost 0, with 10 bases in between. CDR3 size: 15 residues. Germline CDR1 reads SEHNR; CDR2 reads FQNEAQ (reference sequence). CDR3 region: CASSLSDRMNTEAFF. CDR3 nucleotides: TGTGCCAGCAGCTTATCTGACAGGATGAACACTGAAGCTTTCTTT.

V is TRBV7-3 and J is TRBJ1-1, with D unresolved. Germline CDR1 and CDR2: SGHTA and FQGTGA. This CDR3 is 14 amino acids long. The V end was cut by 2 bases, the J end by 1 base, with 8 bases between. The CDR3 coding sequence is TGTGCCAGCAGCTTATCAGTTTCGAACACTGAAGCTTTCTTT. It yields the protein CASSLSVSNTEAFF.

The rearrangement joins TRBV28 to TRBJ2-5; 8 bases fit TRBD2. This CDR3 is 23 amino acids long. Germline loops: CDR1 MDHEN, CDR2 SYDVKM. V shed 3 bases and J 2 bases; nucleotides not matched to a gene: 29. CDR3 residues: CASSFPLDPLSFVSGGAQETQYF. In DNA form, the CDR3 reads TGTGCCAGCAGTTTCCCGTTGGACCCCCTCTCCTTCGTCTCCGGGGGGGCACAAGAGACCCAGTACTTC. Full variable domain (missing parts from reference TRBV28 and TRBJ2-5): DVKVTQSSRYLVKRTGEKVFLECVQDMDHENMFWYRQDPGLGLRLIYFSYDVKMKEKGDIPEGYSVSREKKERFSLILESASTNQTSMYLCASSFPLDPLSFVSGGAQETQYFGPGTRLLVL.

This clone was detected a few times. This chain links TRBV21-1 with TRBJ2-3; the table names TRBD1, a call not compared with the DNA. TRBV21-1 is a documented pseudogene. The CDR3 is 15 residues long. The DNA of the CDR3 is TGTGCCAGCCGAAAAGGGGGGACAGGCACAGATACGCAGTATTTT. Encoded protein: CASRKGGTGTDTQYF.

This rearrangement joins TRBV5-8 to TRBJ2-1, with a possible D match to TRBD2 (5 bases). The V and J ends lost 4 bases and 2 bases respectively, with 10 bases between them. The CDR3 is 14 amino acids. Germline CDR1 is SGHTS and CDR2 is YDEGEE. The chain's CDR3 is CASSHPGAYNEQFF. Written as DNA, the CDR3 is TGTGCCAGCAGCCACCCCGGGGCCTACAATGAGCAGTTCTTC. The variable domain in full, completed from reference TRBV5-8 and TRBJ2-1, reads EAGVTQSPTHLIKTRGQQATLRCSPISGHTSVYWYQQALGLGLQFLLWYDEGEERNRGNFPPRFSGRQFPNYSSELNVNALELEDSALYLCASSHPGAYNEQFFGPGTRLTVL.